Listed below are T cell receptor beta chains from one sample, sequenced in a study of beta chain features in type 1 diabetes. This table comes from immunoSEQ multiplex PCR, and its TCRdb copy is limited to in-frame clones, with some not included. The sample holds about 240,000 clones, approximately 13% seen once. What was sequenced was naive CD4+ T cells from blood. The receptors come from a man aged 30 to 45 with type 1 diabetes. Both conserved end residues are part of each CDR3. The order of the fields is clone size, J gene, V gene, D gene, CDR3 protein, CDR3 DNA. The D gene is left open where the match is weak. Rows may omit the clone size; those that give it use once, few, many or a size class.

size: .; J: TRBJ1-2; V: TRBV28; D: TRBD1; CDR3: CASSLDRVDYGYTF; DNA: TGTGCCAGCAGTTTAGACAGGGTCGACTATGGCTACACCTTC
size: .; J: TRBJ2-2; V: TRBV2; D: TRBD2; CDR3: CASVKLAGGPGELFF; DNA: TGTGCCAGCGTCAAGCTAGCGGGGGGGCCCGGGGAGCTGTTTTTT
size: .; J: TRBJ2-3; V: TRBV9; D: TRBD2; CDR3: CASSVLAGEHRRDTQYF; DNA: TGTGCCAGCAGCGTATTAGCGGGAGAGCATCGTAGGGATACGCAGTATTTT
size: .; J: TRBJ2-5; V: TRBV7-2; D: TRBD1; CDR3: CASSTGGRETQYF; DNA: TGTGCCAGCAGTACAGGGGGCAGAGAGACCCAGTACTTC
size: .; J: TRBJ2-3; V: TRBV19; D: .; CDR3: CASSITGADTQYF; DNA: TGTGCCAGTAGTATCACGGGGGCAGATACGCAGTATTTT
size: .; J: TRBJ2-3; V: TRBV11-2; D: .; CDR3: CASSPRGAPDTQYF; DNA: TGTGCCAGCAGCCCCCGGGGGGCCCCAGATACGCAGTATTTT
size: few; J: TRBJ1-5; V: TRBV30; D: .; CDR3: CAWSGARTGNQPQHF; DNA: TGTGCCTGGAGTGGGGCTAGGACGGGGAATCAGCCCCAGCATTTT
size: .; J: TRBJ2-7; V: TRBV18; D: .; CDR3: CASSPFSGSGTYEQYF; DNA: TGTGCCAGCTCACCATTTTCGGGGTCTGGAACCTACGAGCAGTACTTC
size: .; J: TRBJ1-2; V: TRBV29-1; D: TRBD1; CDR3: CSVEVRTGGLYGYTF; DNA: TGCAGCGTTGAAGTTAGGACAGGGGGTCTCTATGGCTACACCTTC
size: few; J: TRBJ2-6; V: TRBV5-1; D: .; CDR3: CASSLRSGSGSGANVLTF; DNA: TGCGCCAGCAGCCTCCGAAGCGGATCCGGCTCTGGGGCCAACGTCCTGACTTTC
size: few; J: TRBJ1-6; V: TRBV2; D: .; CDR3: CASSPEPLDSSPLHF; DNA: TGTGCCAGCAGTCCGGAGCCACTTGATAGTTCACCCCTCCACTTT
size: .; J: TRBJ2-1; V: TRBV2; D: TRBD2; CDR3: CASSRKHILAGVYNEQFF; DNA: TGTGCCAGCAGTCGAAAACATATACTAGCGGGAGTCTACAATGAGCAGTTCTTC
size: few; J: TRBJ1-2; V: TRBV9; D: TRBD1; CDR3: CASSPRTGVDYGYTF; DNA: TGTGCCAGCAGCCCACGGACAGGGGTCGACTATGGCTACACCTTC
size: .; J: TRBJ2-7; V: TRBV6-1; D: TRBD2; CDR3: CASTRAGADYEQYF; DNA: TGTGCCAGCACCAGAGCGGGAGCTGACTACGAGCAGTACTTC
size: .; J: TRBJ2-1; V: TRBV21-1; D: .; CDR3: CASSGGSNNEQFF; DNA: TGTGCCAGCAGCGGCGGGAGTAACAATGAGCAGTTCTTC
size: .; J: TRBJ1-6; V: TRBV7-9; D: .; CDR3: CASSLSSGHGFSPLHF; DNA: TGTGCCAGCAGCTTAAGCTCGGGACATGGCTTTTCACCCCTCCACTTT
size: .; J: TRBJ1-3; V: TRBV29-1; D: .; CDR3: CSVAQGRNTIYF; DNA: TGCAGCGTTGCCCAGGGTAGAAACACCATATATTTT
size: few; J: TRBJ1-2; V: TRBV5-1; D: .; CDR3: CASSPTGHLTSGYTF; DNA: TGCGCCAGCAGCCCTACGGGACACCTAACGAGTGGCTACACCTTC
size: .; J: TRBJ2-5; V: TRBV5-8; D: TRBD1; CDR3: CASSPARQGVKETQYF; DNA: TGTGCCAGCAGCCCCGCTCGGCAGGGGGTAAAGGAGACCCAGTACTTC
size: .; J: TRBJ2-5; V: TRBV5-4; D: .; CDR3: CASSSTEQETQYF; DNA: TGTGCCAGCAGCTCGACAGAACAAGAGACCCAGTACTTC
size: few; J: TRBJ2-2; V: TRBV7-9; D: .; CDR3: CASSLNTGELFF; DNA: TGTGCCAGCAGCCTTAACACCGGGGAGCTGTTTTTT
size: few; J: TRBJ2-1; V: TRBV20-1; D: .; CDR3: CSASSDEQFF; DNA: TGCAGTGCTAGTTCGGATGAGCAGTTCTTC
size: few; J: TRBJ1-2; V: TRBV30; D: .; CDR3: CAWRFLGVGAYGYTF; DNA: TGTGCCTGGAGGTTCTTAGGTGTGGGGGCCTATGGCTACACCTTC
size: .; J: TRBJ2-1; V: TRBV7-2; D: TRBD2; CDR3: CASSLIPGLATNEQFF; DNA: TGTGCCAGCAGCTTGATACCGGGACTAGCGACCAATGAGCAGTTCTTC
size: .; J: TRBJ2-7; V: TRBV7-9; D: TRBD2; CDR3: CASSFLAGAYEQYF; DNA: TGTGCCAGCAGCTTCCTAGCGGGAGCCTACGAGCAGTACTTC
size: .; J: TRBJ2-2; V: TRBV5-1; D: TRBD2; CDR3: CASSSSSGGPNTGELFF; DNA: TGCGCCAGCAGTTCCTCAAGCGGGGGCCCGAACACCGGGGAGCTGTTTTTT
size: .; J: TRBJ2-5; V: TRBV6-6; D: TRBD1; CDR3: CASSYPNRGVAETQYF; DNA: TGTGCCAGCAGTTACCCTAACAGGGGAGTGGCAGAGACCCAGTACTTC
size: .; J: TRBJ2-7; V: TRBV18; D: .; CDR3: CASSQGSYSYEQYF; DNA: TGTGCCAGCTCACAGGGGTCATACTCCTACGAGCAGTACTTC
size: once; J: TRBJ1-6; V: TRBV9; D: TRBD1; CDR3: CASSASGTGGISPLHF; DNA: TGTGCCAGCAGCGCCTCCGGGACAGGGGGCATTTCACCCCTCCACTTT
size: .; J: TRBJ2-5; V: TRBV7-9; D: .; CDR3: CASSLAGHPGETQYF; DNA: TGTGCCAGCAGCTTAGCGGGACACCCAGGGGAGACCCAGTACTTC
size: .; J: TRBJ1-3; V: TRBV2; D: .; CDR3: CASRLSDFSGNTIYF; DNA: TGTGCCAGCAGGTTGTCGGACTTCTCTGGAAACACCATATATTTT
size: .; J: TRBJ2-5; V: TRBV5-4; D: .; CDR3: CASSSGPAGETQYF; DNA: TGTGCCAGCAGCTCCGGTCCCGCAGGGGAGACCCAGTACTTC
size: few; J: TRBJ2-1; V: TRBV19; D: .; CDR3: CASSIERTAYNEQFF; DNA: TGTGCCAGTAGTATAGAGCGGACAGCCTACAATGAGCAGTTCTTC
size: few; J: TRBJ2-7; V: TRBV5-4; D: TRBD1; CDR3: CASSSGQGTYEQYF; DNA: TGTGCCAGCAGCTCCGGACAGGGGACCTACGAGCAGTACTTC
size: few; J: TRBJ1-5; V: TRBV30; D: .; CDR3: CAWSVPYSRQPQHF; DNA: TGTGCCTGGAGTGTCCCCTACTCACGACAGCCCCAGCATTTT
size: few; J: TRBJ2-1; V: TRBV5-1; D: TRBD2; CDR3: CASRGGLAGGDNEQFF; DNA: TGCGCCAGCAGGGGGGGACTAGCGGGAGGCGACAATGAGCAGTTCTTC
size: few; J: TRBJ1-4; V: TRBV30; D: .; CDR3: CAWSVPGADNEKLFF; DNA: TGTGCCTGGAGTGTACCAGGGGCGGATAATGAAAAACTGTTTTTT
size: .; J: TRBJ2-2; V: TRBV2; D: .; CDR3: CASSEGQATGELFF; DNA: TGTGCCAGCAGTGAAGGACAGGCAACCGGGGAGCTGTTTTTT
size: few; J: TRBJ1-1; V: TRBV7-9; D: .; CDR3: CASSLGQNTEAFF; DNA: TGTGCCAGCAGTCTGGGGCAGAACACTGAAGCTTTCTTT
size: few; J: TRBJ2-5; V: TRBV5-1; D: TRBD1; CDR3: CASSSGQGPQETQYF; DNA: TGCGCCAGCAGCTCGGGACAGGGGCCCCAAGAGACCCAGTACTTC